This T cell receptor (beta chain) is drawn from a study of T cells in Graves' hyperthyroidism and ophthalmopathy. V was cut by 4 bases and J by 2 bases, with 13 bases left in between. The CDR3 is 15 amino acids. CDR1 is SGHTA and CDR2 is FQGNSA in the germline V gene. It was RNA transcripts that yielded the amplified TCR beta CDR3 regions. The primer set for the first-round RT-PCR of the TCR CDR3 was HTBI. A single record per CDR3 protein comes from TCRdb applying MiXCR to the multiplex PCR reads. The sample has tens of thousands of distinct CDR3 sequences, around half seen once. The specimen sequenced was blood. The origin of this receptor is a woman aged 45-60 years with Graves' hyperthyroidism that later progressed to Graves' ophthalmopathy. The V gene is TRBV7-2, the J gene TRBJ2-3; no firm D call. CDR3 in DNA: TGTGCCAGCAGCTCAAGACAATCCAACACAGATACGCAGTATTTT. It specifies CASSSRQSNTDTQYF.